This TCR beta chain was recovered during a study of blood T cell repertoires in COVID-19. Study-wide background: In each case, the material was cDNA or gDNA derived from T cells, B-cell-depleted T cells, or PBMCs.

Using immunoSEQ multiplex PCR, the repertoire was profiled, and TCRdb retains in-frame clones only, with some absent. Of roughly 180,000 clones listed, roughly 86% were seen once; the top ten hold around 8.6%. The CDR3 is 11 amino acids. V was clipped by 7 bases and J by 5 bases, with 6 bases between them. The germline V gene encodes CDR1 SNHLY and CDR2 FYNNEI. Allocation to cohorts depended on clinical history reported by the participants. This clonotype originated in a woman aged 25 to 45 who had recovered from COVID-19. Sequencing was performed on PBMCs or T cells enriched from blood (not recorded which). The chain couples TRBV2 to TRBJ2-1, with D unclear. As DNA, the CDR3 is TGTGCCAGCACCCAGAACAATGAGCAGTTCTTC. Protein product: CASTQNNEQFF.